This TCR beta chain was identified during a study of cytomegalovirus exposure and HLA in healthy donors. At the level of the study: The study's early data release held some 85 million unique TCRs from HLA-typed donors. Overall study findings and caveats: In all likelihood, a cluster of highly shared sequence variants was a sequencing artifact.

This clone was detected a few times. Its cognate antigen is unknown. Trimming pared 8 bases from V and 2 bases from J, leaving 13 bases between. The CDR3 is 13 residues long. Germline values: CDR1 GTSNPN, CDR2 SVGIG (reference sequence). This PCR relied on a set of 60 Vbeta primers and 13 Jbeta primers. Per the original data handling: Approximately 79 million unique TCR beta chains, about 10 million of them shared, were counted by a later analysis. Method: immunoSEQ multiplex PCR; TCRdb's copy keeps in-frame clones and lacks some. V and J calls and clone size come straight from that table; D and trimming were deduced from the DNA. The table has roughly 110,000 clones, over 70% seen once.

The sequence derives from a boy between 10 and 17 years old in good health and CMV-seronegative. The gene calls are TRBV30 and TRBJ2-1; the D gene is possibly TRBD1 (7 bases). The source material was PBMCs. CDR3 amino acids: CARGRTTYNEQFF. CDR3 coding DNA: TGTGCCAGGGGGCGGACTACCTACAATGAGCAGTTCTTC.